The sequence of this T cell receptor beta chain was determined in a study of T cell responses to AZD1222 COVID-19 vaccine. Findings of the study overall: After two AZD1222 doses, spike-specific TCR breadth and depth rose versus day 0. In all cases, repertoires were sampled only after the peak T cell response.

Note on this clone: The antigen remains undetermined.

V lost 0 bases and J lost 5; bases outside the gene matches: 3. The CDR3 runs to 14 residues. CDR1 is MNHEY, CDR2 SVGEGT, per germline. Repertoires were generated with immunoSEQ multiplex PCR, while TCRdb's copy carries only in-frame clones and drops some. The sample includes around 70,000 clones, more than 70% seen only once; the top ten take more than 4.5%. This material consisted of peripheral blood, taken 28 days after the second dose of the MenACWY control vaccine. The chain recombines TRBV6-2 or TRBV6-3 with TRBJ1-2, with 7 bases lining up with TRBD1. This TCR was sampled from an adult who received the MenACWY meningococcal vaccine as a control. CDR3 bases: TGTGCCAGCAGTTACTCGAGGGACAGTTATGGCTACACCTTC. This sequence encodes CASSYSRDSYGYTF.